The 20 T cell receptor beta chains listed next were all sequenced from one sample in a study of blood T cell repertoires in COVID-19. Here immunoSEQ multiplex PCR was the method, and the copy in TCRdb shows in-frame clones only, minus some. The sample lists approximately 300,000 clones, approximately 91% occurring once. The specimen sequenced was PBMCs or T cells enriched from blood (not recorded which). The receptors were gathered from a woman in her 30s who had been exposed to COVID-19.

J is TRBJ1-5 and V is TRBV2; D possibly corresponds to TRBD1 (5 bases). The germline V gene has CDR1 SNHLY and CDR2 FYNNEI. V was cut by 6 bases and J by 3 bases, with 12 bases left in between. The CDR3 totals 14 residues. The DNA of the CDR3 is TGTGCCAGCAGCGACAGTCTCCCCAATCAGCCCCAGCATTTT. Residues: CASSDSLPNQPQHF.

For this clone: Other DNA sequences in this specimen translate into the identical CDR3. This chain links TRBV27 with TRBJ2-2; D is unresolved. Trimming removed 2 bases from V and 4 bases from J, with 2 bases in between. This CDR3 is built from 12 residues. Germline V gene sequence: CDR1 MNHEY, CDR2 SMNVEV (reference sequence). CDR3 loop: CASSLLTGELFF. As DNA, the CDR3 is TGTGCCAGCAGTTTACTCACCGGGGAGCTGTTTTTT.

This chain connects TRBV5-5 to TRBJ2-1; 9 nucleotides line up with TRBD1. The CDR3 spans 15 residues. The V gene's germline CDR1 is SGHKS and CDR2 YYEKEE (reference sequence). V lost 4 bases and J lost 6; bases outside the gene matches: 8. CDR3 region: CASSPRDRVGNEQFF. The CDR3 region has the DNA TGTGCCAGCAGCCCCCGGGACAGGGTGGGCAATGAGCAGTTCTTC.

J is TRBJ2-7 and V is TRBV4-1; D may be TRBD1 (5 bases). Trimming removed 1 base at V and 3 bases at J, with 7 bases between. The CDR3 has 13 amino acids. CDR1 is MGHRA, CDR2 YSYEKL, per germline. The CDR3 sequence: CASSQGQNYEQYF. The DNA of the CDR3 is TGCGCCAGCAGCCAAGGACAGAACTACGAGCAGTACTTC.

V gene TRBV5-4 combines with J gene TRBJ2-3, with TRBD2 matching over 7 bases. This CDR3 region has 15 residues. Germline V CDR1 and CDR2: SGHNT, YYREEE (reference sequence). Trimming removed 4 bases from V and 5 bases from J; junction bases left unmatched: 10. The CDR3 loop reads CASSRGLGYGDTQYF. DNA for the CDR3: TGTGCCAGCAGCCGCGGACTAGGCTACGGAGATACGCAGTATTTT.

The genes are TRBV19 and TRBJ1-3; 12 bases map to TRBD1. V was clipped by 4 bases and J by 5 bases; unmatched bases: 3. The germline V gene encodes CDR1 LNHDA and CDR2 SQIVND (reference sequence). There are 15 residues in the CDR3. CDR3 region: CASSTGQGARNTIYF. CDR3 nucleotide sequence: TGTGCCAGTAGTACGGGACAGGGGGCGCGAAACACCATATATTTT.

V usage is TRBV25-1 and J usage is TRBJ1-6; 7 bases are shared with TRBD1. The ends lost 6 bases at V and 8 bases at J; junction bases unmatched: 7. This CDR3 contains 14 residues. Germline CDR1 and CDR2: MGHDK and SYGVNS. Here the CDR3 DNA reads TGTGCCAGCAGGGGTGGGACAGTGTATTCACCCCTCCACTTT. This codes for CASRGGTVYSPLHF.

J is TRBJ2-1 and V is TRBV4-3, with D perhaps TRBD2 (7 bases). V was pared by 0 bases and J by 5 bases, with 11 bases between. The CDR3 totals 15 residues. Germline V CDR1 and CDR2: LGHNA, YSLEER. The CDR3 region has the DNA TGCGCCAGCAGCCAAGAGCGGGGGCCCCACAATGAGCAGTTCTTC. This encodes CASSQERGPHNEQFF.

The rearrangement uses TRBV2 and TRBJ1-1; D may be TRBD1 (5 bases). This CDR3 is 11 amino acids long. Trimming stripped 6 bases from V and 10 bases from J, with 12 bases between. CDR1 is SNHLY and CDR2 is FYNNEI in the germline V gene. In DNA form, the CDR3 reads TGTGCCAGCAGCGGGGGAGGTGGAGCTTTCTTT. Translated: CASSGGGGAFF.

The chain couples TRBV7-9 to TRBJ1-5; no reliable D call. The CDR3 is 16 residues long. CDR1 and CDR2 (germline): SEHNR, FQNEAQ (reference sequence). The V end was cut by 5 bases, the J end by 5 bases, with 19 bases between. CDR3 amino acids: CASSPIEGKGDQPQHF. In DNA, the CDR3 is TGTGCCAGCAGCCCTATCGAAGGGAAGGGAGATCAGCCCCAGCATTTT.

V gene TRBV7-9 combines with J gene TRBJ1-2; maybe TRBD1 (5 bases). The CDR3 totals 14 residues. V lost 4 bases and J 8 bases, leaving 17 bases between the germline ends. CDR1 is SEHNR and CDR2 is FQNEAQ in the germline V gene (reference sequence). In DNA form, the CDR3 reads TGTGCCAGCAGCTCCACTGGGGCCCTCCTCGGCTACACCTTC. As protein: CASSSTGALLGYTF.

This rearrangement joins TRBV7-2 to TRBJ2-5; TRBD2 agrees at 7 bases. The V gene end was trimmed by 5 bases and the J gene end by 3 bases; junction bases not matched to a gene: 6. The V gene's germline CDR1 is SGHTA and CDR2 FQGNSA. This CDR3 is built from 14 residues. CDR3 residues: CASSPRDYKETQYF. In DNA form, the CDR3 reads TGTGCCAGCAGCCCACGGGACTACAAAGAGACCCAGTACTTC.

Concerning this clone itself: The same CDR3 is also encoded by other DNA sequences in this sample. CDR3 region: CASSLRGTDTQYF. DNA for the CDR3: TGTGCCAGCAGTCTTAGGGGGACAGATACGCAGTATTTT. The V gene is TRBV6-5, the J gene TRBJ2-3; D is possibly TRBD1 (6 bases). Germline loops: CDR1 MNHEY, CDR2 SVGAGI. The CDR3 loop spans 13 amino acids. Trimming left V 5 bases short and J 3 bases short, with 9 bases between.

The chain uses TRBV30 and TRBJ2-7; 7 bases match TRBD1. V shed 3 bases, J shed 3 bases, and the junction held 8 bases outside the gene matches. Germline CDR1 GTSNPN, CDR2 SVGIG (reference sequence). The CDR3 runs 14 residues. The CDR3 spells CAWRDTGEGYEQYF. Written as DNA, the CDR3 is TGTGCCTGGAGGGATACAGGGGAAGGCTACGAGCAGTACTTC.

In this sample, this clone turned up a few times. This rearrangement joins TRBV14 to TRBJ1-2, with D perhaps matching TRBD1 (6 bases). Looked up from germline, CDR1 is SGHDN and CDR2 is FVKESK. V lost 4 bases and J lost 4, with 13 bases in between. This CDR3 comprises 14 residues. The CDR3 DNA reads as TGTGCCAGCAGCCGAGGGGCACAGGGCTATGGCTACACCTTC. Protein sequence: CASSRGAQGYGYTF.

The V gene is TRBV6-2 or TRBV6-3, the J gene TRBJ1-2; possibly TRBD1 for D (6 bases). The CDR3 sequence is 15 residues long. V was pared by 0 bases and J by 5 bases, with 13 bases between. CDR1 MNHEY and CDR2 SVGEGT come from the germline V gene. The CDR3 DNA follows: TGTGCCAGCAGTTACTCTCTGGGGGCTGGTTATGGCTACACCTTC. Its protein is CASSYSLGAGYGYTF.

CDR3 amino acids: CASKTGGPGNEQFF. DNA for the CDR3: TGTGCCAGCAAAACCGGGGGTCCAGGCAATGAGCAGTTCTTC. This chain connects TRBV2 to TRBJ2-1, with D perhaps TRBD2 (6 bases). Germline V lookup: CDR1 SNHLY, CDR2 FYNNEI. Trimming took 7 bases from V and 6 from J, leaving 16 bases between them. This CDR3 has 14 amino acids.

The chain combines TRBV9 with TRBJ2-5, with 9 nucleotides matching TRBD1. CDR3 length equals 15 residues. V dropped 4 bases and J dropped 2; count of bases not matched to a gene: 6. Germline loops: CDR1 SGDLS, CDR2 YYNGEE. In DNA, the CDR3 is TGTGCCAGCAGCCGGACAGGGGTGGGGCAAGAGACCCAGTACTTC. It codes for CASSRTGVGQETQYF.

The chain combines TRBV13 with TRBJ1-1; the match to TRBD1 covers 7 bases. The CDR3 has 17 residues. Germline loops: CDR1 PRHDT, CDR2 FYEKMQ (reference sequence). V shed 5 bases and J 3 bases; nucleotides not matched to a gene: 15. CDR3 nucleotides: TGTGCCAGCAGCGCCCTCCCGACAGGGTGGGCCTACACTGAAGCTTTCTTT. This encodes CASSALPTGWAYTEAFF.

This rearrangement joins TRBV12-5 to TRBJ1-1; D gene uncertain. The germline V gene has CDR1 LGHNT and CDR2 FRNRAP. The CDR3 runs to 14 residues. V was shortened by 2 bases and J by 4 bases, with 11 bases between the two germline ends. The DNA for the CDR3 is TGTGCTAGTGGTTTGCCCACAGTTGGCACTGAAGCTTTCTTT. Encoded protein: CASGLPTVGTEAFF.